This T cell receptor beta chain is from a study of cytomegalovirus exposure and HLA in healthy donors. 60 Vbeta and 13 Jbeta primers were used in PCR. TCRdb keeps only in-frame clones here, not all; method: immunoSEQ multiplex PCR. The table shows 200,000 to 250,000 clones, with around 80% occurring only once. Germline values: CDR1 SGHRS, CDR2 YFSETQ. The CDR3 is 15 amino acids. V was pared by 0 bases and J by 2 bases, with 4 bases of the junction left unmatched. Study-wide findings and caveats: The analysis excluded some indistinguishable V segments, including TRBV6-2 and TRBV6-3.

Details on this clone: Its antigen is still unknown. The same CDR3 arises from other DNA sequences in this sample as well.

The sample consisted of PBMCs. The sequence came from a man between 18 and 29 years old in good health and CMV-seronegative. This chain uses TRBV5-1 with TRBJ2-5; TRBD2 matches at 7 bases. The CDR3: CASSLGGGRQETQYF. The CDR3 coding sequence is TGCGCCAGCAGCTTGGGCGGGGGACGGCAAGAGACCCAGTACTTC.